This T cell receptor (beta chain) was recovered during a study of CD8 T cell repertoires and HIV-1 epitope variants. Study-level background: Control wells had CMV/EBV/flu peptides, negative Ebola AY9, or no peptide. 1M T cells were kept uncultured as a baseline. Equal numbers of autologous T cell-negative cells presented antigen to enriched T cells. Notes on the study in general: Only beta chains were identified, marking proliferation to antigen, not function.

Generated by immunoSEQ multiplex PCR, the TCRdb table keeps only in-frame clones and is missing some. The profile shows tens of thousands of clones, roughly four fifths of them singletons. This CDR3 has 13 amino acids. V lost 5 bases to trimming and J lost 5 bases, with 12 bases between them. The germline CDR1 and CDR2 sequences are MDHEN and SYDVKM. With regard to this clone: What it binds is not known.

The material sequenced was uncultured baseline CD8+ T cells from peripheral blood mononuclear cells (PBMCs). This sequence originates from a male donor with HIV. The V and J genes are TRBV28 and TRBJ1-1; no firm D call. The CDR3 loop reads CASSLPASTEAFF. CDR3 coding DNA: TGTGCCAGCAGTCTCCCGGCGAGTACTGAAGCTTTCTTT.